This T cell receptor beta chain was observed in a study of CD8+ T cells in alopecia areata. Whole-study results and caveats: Compared with mice, patients displayed less clear TCR sharing, possibly for HLA-related reasons.

CDR3 size: 13 residues. V lost 5 bases, J lost 8 bases, and 13 bases lay in between. The V gene's germline CDR1 is MNHNS and CDR2 SASEGT. The treatment was: oral pan-JAK inhibitor, 5-10 mg twice daily. Comments on this clone: As yet, its antigen is unknown.

Reverse transcription of extracted RNA yielded cDNA, which provided the sequencing template. Measured with immunoSEQ multiplex PCR; TCRdb has only the in-frame clones, and not every one. The sample lists 150,000 to 200,000 clones, 55% to 75% seen once, with 13% to 15% in the top ten. The genes are TRBV6-1 and TRBJ2-4; tentative D call: TRBD1 (5 bases). The TCR comes from a human donor with alopecia areata. The sequenced sample was CD4+ T cells sorted from blood, obtained at week 24, from a patient treated with tofacitinib. The CDR3 region is CASSTDARDIQYF. The CDR3 DNA follows: TGTGCCAGCAGTACAGACGCCAGGGACATTCAGTACTTC.